This T cell receptor beta chain came from a study of blood T cells in healthy people across ages. Study-level findings and limits: Age brought a roughly linear fall in TCR beta diversity measured per million T cells. Naive T cell percentage by flow cytometry tracked strongly with beta diversity.

PCR was performed a second time for roughly 7 to 11 cycles using a sample-barcoded 5' primer and a J-beta primer mix. TCRdb analysed the 5' RACE reads with MiXCR anew, one entry per CDR3 protein. The repertoire holds 1.8 million or so distinct CDR3 sequences, around 40% seen once, with 23% in the top ten. The CDR3 contains 14 residues. Germline V gene data show CDR1 as DFQATT and CDR2 as SNEGSKA (reference sequence). In the case of this clonotype: The antigen is not known. An end of the junction does not agree with germline; a read error may underlie this.

Input material: blood. This receptor was identified in a human donor in good health. The J gene is TRBJ1-2, the V gene TRBV20-1, with 7 nucleotides matching TRBD1. The CDR3 protein is CSARDRAGGYGHTF. As DNA, the CDR3 is TGCAGTGCTAGAGATCGGGCAGGGGGGTATGGCCACACCTTC.